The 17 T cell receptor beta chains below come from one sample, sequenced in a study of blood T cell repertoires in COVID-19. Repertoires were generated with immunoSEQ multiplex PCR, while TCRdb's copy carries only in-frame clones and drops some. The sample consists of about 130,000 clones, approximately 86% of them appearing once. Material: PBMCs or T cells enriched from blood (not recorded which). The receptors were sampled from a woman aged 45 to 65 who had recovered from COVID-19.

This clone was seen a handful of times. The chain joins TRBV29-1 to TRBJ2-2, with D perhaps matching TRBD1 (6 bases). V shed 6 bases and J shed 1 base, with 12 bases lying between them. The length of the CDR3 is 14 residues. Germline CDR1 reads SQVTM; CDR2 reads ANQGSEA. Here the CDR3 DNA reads TGCAGCGTAGGGGGTCTAGGGAACACCGGGGAGCTGTTTTTT. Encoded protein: CSVGGLGNTGELFF.

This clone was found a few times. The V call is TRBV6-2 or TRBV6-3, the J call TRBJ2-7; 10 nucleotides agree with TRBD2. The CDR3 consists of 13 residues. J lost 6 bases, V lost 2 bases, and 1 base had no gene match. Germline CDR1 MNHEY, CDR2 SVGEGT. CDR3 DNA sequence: TGTGCCAGCAGTTACCCTAGCGGGGGCGAGCAGTACTTC. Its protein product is CASSYPSGGEQYF.

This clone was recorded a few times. This CDR3 reads CASSLGQRQGGDTQYF. CDR3 coding DNA: TGTGCCAGCAGCTTAGGTCAAAGACAGGGGGGGGATACGCAGTATTTT. The chain has TRBV11-3 and TRBJ2-3; TRBD1 agrees at 9 bases. Germline loops: CDR1 SGHNT, CDR2 YENEEA. J was trimmed by 6 bases and V by 1 base; bases with no gene match: 8. This CDR3 contains 16 residues.

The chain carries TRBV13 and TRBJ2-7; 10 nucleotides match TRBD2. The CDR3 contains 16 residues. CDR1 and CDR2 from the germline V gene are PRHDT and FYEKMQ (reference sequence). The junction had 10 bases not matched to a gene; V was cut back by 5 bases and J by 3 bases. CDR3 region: CASSRFQAGGNYEQYF. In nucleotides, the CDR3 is TGTGCCAGCAGCCGCTTTCAAGCGGGGGGGAACTACGAGCAGTACTTC.

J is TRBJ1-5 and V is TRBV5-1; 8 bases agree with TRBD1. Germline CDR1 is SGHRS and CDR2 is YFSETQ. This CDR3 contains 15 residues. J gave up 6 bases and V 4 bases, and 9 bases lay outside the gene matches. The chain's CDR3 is CASSAGQGGGQPQHF. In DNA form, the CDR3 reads TGCGCCAGCAGCGCCGGACAGGGAGGCGGTCAGCCCCAGCATTTT.

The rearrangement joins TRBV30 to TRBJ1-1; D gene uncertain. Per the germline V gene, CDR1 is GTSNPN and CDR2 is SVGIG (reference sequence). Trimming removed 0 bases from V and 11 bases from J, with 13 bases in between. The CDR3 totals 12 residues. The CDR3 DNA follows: TGTGCCTGGAGTGTAAGAGGGAGGGAGGCTTTCTTT. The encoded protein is CAWSVRGREAFF.

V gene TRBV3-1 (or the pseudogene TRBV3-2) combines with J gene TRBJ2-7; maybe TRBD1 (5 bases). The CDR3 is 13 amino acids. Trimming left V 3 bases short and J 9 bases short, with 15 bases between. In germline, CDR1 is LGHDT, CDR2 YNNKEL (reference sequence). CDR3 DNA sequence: TGTGCCAGCAGCCAGCCTCCTCAGGGTGTGCAGTACTTC. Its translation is CASSQPPQGVQYF.

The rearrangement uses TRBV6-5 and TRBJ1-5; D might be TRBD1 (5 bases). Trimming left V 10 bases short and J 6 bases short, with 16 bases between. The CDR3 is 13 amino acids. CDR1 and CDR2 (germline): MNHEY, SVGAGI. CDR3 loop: CAIAGVIGQPQHF. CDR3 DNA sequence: TGTGCCATCGCGGGGGTTATCGGTCAGCCCCAGCATTTT.

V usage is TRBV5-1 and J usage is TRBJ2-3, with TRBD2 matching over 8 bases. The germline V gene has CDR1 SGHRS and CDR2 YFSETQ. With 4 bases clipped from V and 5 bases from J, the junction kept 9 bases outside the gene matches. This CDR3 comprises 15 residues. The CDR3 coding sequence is TGCGCCAGCAGCCTGGATCGGGGGGGCCTAGATACGCAGTATTTT. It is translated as CASSLDRGGLDTQYF.

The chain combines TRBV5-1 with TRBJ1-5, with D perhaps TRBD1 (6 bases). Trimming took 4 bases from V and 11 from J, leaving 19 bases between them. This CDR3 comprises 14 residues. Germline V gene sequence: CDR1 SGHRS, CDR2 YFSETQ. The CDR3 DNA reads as TGCGCCAGCAGCCCCGACAGGTTCCAAGTGGCCCAGCATTTT. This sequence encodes CASSPDRFQVAQHF.

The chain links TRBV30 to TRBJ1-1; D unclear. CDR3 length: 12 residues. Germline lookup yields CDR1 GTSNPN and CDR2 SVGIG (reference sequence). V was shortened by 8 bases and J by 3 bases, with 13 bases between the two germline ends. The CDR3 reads CAHLGVYTEAFF. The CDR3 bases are TGTGCCCACCTCGGGGTTTACACTGAAGCTTTCTTT.

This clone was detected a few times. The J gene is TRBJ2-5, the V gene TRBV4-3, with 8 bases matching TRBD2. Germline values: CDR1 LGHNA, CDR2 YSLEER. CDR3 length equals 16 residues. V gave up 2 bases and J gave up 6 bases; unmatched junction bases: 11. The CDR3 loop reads CASSQKVGLEGKTQYF. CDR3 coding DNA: TGCGCCAGCAGCCAAAAAGTGGGACTAGAGGGAAAGACCCAGTACTTC.

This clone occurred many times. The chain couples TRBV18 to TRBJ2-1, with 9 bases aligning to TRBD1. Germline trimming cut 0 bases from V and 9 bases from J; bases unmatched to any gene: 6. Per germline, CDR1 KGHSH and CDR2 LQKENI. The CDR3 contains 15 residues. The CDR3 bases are TGTGCCAGCTCACCACCGGGACAGGGACGAATTGAGCAGTTCTTC. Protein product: CASSPPGQGRIEQFF.

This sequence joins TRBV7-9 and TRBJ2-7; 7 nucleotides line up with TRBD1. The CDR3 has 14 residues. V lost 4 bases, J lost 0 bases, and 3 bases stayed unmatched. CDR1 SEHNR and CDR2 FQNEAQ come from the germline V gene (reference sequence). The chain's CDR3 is CASSSGTDSYEQYF. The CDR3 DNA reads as TGTGCCAGCAGCTCCGGGACAGACTCCTACGAGCAGTACTTC.

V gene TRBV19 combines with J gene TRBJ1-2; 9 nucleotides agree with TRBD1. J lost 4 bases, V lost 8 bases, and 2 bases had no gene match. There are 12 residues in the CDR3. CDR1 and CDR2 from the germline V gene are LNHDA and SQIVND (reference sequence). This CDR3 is CASGQGPYGYTF. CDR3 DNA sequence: TGTGCCAGTGGACAGGGGCCCTATGGCTACACCTTC.

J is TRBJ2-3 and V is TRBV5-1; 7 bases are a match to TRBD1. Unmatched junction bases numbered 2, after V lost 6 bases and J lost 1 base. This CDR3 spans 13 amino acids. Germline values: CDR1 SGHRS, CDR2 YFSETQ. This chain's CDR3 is CASIDRGTDTQYF. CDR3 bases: TGCGCCAGCATTGACAGGGGCACAGATACGCAGTATTTT.

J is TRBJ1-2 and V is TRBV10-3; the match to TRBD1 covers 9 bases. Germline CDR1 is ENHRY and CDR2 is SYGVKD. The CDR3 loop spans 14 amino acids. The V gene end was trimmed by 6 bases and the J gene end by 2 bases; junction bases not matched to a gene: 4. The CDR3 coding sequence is TGTGCCATCAGCCCCGGGACAGGGAACTATGGCTACACCTTC. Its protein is CAISPGTGNYGYTF.